The rows below give T cell receptor beta chains drawn from one sample of a study of cytomegalovirus exposure and HLA in healthy donors. The assay was immunoSEQ multiplex PCR, and TCRdb's table has in-frame clones only and misses some. The table records 200,000 to 250,000 clones, around 80% of them present only once. Sequencing used PBMCs. The receptor source for this set is a man in his late teens or twenties in good health and CMV-seronegative. CDR3s include the opening cysteine and the closing phenylalanine or tryptophan. Fields, in order: D gene, clone size, V gene, J gene, CDR3 protein, CDR3 DNA. D genes are given only for firm matches. Clone size appears in some rows only: once, few, many, or a class for an expanded clone.

d_gene: TRBD1
abundance: few
v_gene: TRBV7-9
j_gene: TRBJ2-1
CDR3aa: CASSVRDRITGLGWEQFF
CDR3nt: TGTGCCAGCAGCGTACGGGACAGGATTACGGGTCTAGGATGGGAGCAGTTCTTC

d_gene: -
abundance: few
v_gene: TRBV5-1
j_gene: TRBJ2-7
CDR3aa: CASSPAYEQYF
CDR3nt: TGCGCCAGCAGCCCTGCCTACGAGCAGTACTTC

d_gene: -
abundance: -
v_gene: TRBV9
j_gene: TRBJ1-1
CDR3aa: CASSVGWGQNTEAFF
CDR3nt: TGTGCCAGCAGCGTAGGTTGGGGACAGAACACTGAAGCTTTCTTT

d_gene: -
abundance: -
v_gene: TRBV18
j_gene: TRBJ1-1
CDR3aa: CASEGARDTEAFF
CDR3nt: TGTGCCAGCGAAGGGGCCAGGGACACTGAAGCTTTCTTT

d_gene: TRBD1
abundance: -
v_gene: TRBV5-1
j_gene: TRBJ2-7
CDR3aa: CASSWALGQVPYEQYF
CDR3nt: TGCGCCAGCAGCTGGGCGTTGGGACAGGTACCCTACGAGCAGTACTTC

d_gene: -
abundance: -
v_gene: TRBV5-8
j_gene: TRBJ2-6
CDR3aa: CASSLGFRGAGANVLTF
CDR3nt: TGTGCCAGCAGCTTGGGGTTCAGGGGAGCTGGGGCCAACGTCCTGACTTTC

d_gene: TRBD1
abundance: -
v_gene: TRBV6-1
j_gene: TRBJ1-2
CDR3aa: CASSETRGQGYTF
CDR3nt: TGTGCCAGCAGTGAAACAAGGGGGCAAGGCTACACCTTC

d_gene: TRBD1
abundance: -
v_gene: TRBV29-1
j_gene: TRBJ2-7
CDR3aa: CSVGTGSYGQYF
CDR3nt: TGCAGCGTTGGGACAGGTTCCTACGGGCAGTACTTC

d_gene: -
abundance: -
v_gene: TRBV28
j_gene: TRBJ2-1
CDR3aa: CASIPDSSYNEQFF
CDR3nt: TGTGCCAGCATACCGGACAGTTCCTACAATGAGCAGTTCTTC

d_gene: TRBD1
abundance: -
v_gene: TRBV5-4
j_gene: TRBJ1-2
CDR3aa: CASSSGTGGNYGYTF
CDR3nt: TGTGCCAGCAGCTCTGGGACAGGGGGCAACTATGGCTACACCTTC

d_gene: -
abundance: -
v_gene: TRBV20-1
j_gene: TRBJ2-7
CDR3aa: CSASLSDEQYF
CDR3nt: TGCAGTGCTAGCCTCAGTGACGAGCAGTACTTC

d_gene: TRBD1
abundance: -
v_gene: TRBV27
j_gene: TRBJ1-5
CDR3aa: CASSTTGGAYSNQPQHF
CDR3nt: TGTGCCAGCAGCACGACAGGGGGCGCTTATAGCAATCAGCCCCAGCATTTT

d_gene: -
abundance: -
v_gene: TRBV27
j_gene: TRBJ1-4
CDR3aa: CASSSLQGYEKLFF
CDR3nt: TGTGCCAGCAGTTCACTACAGGGTTATGAAAAACTGTTTTTT

d_gene: TRBD1
abundance: -
v_gene: TRBV29-1
j_gene: TRBJ1-1
CDR3aa: CSVVGLDRVYTEAFF
CDR3nt: TGCAGCGTTGTGGGGCTGGACAGGGTGTATACTGAAGCTTTCTTT

d_gene: TRBD2
abundance: -
v_gene: TRBV4-1
j_gene: TRBJ2-5
CDR3aa: CASSPTSGSRETQYF
CDR3nt: TGCGCCAGCAGCCCAACTAGCGGGAGTAGGGAGACCCAGTACTTC

d_gene: -
abundance: few
v_gene: TRBV29-1
j_gene: TRBJ2-1
CDR3aa: CSGGVGSYNEQFF
CDR3nt: TGCAGCGGAGGAGTGGGCTCCTACAATGAGCAGTTCTTC

d_gene: TRBD2
abundance: -
v_gene: TRBV6-6
j_gene: TRBJ2-7
CDR3aa: CASSYGLVIYEQYF
CDR3nt: TGTGCCAGCAGTTACGGACTAGTGATCTACGAGCAGTACTTC

d_gene: -
abundance: -
v_gene: TRBV2
j_gene: TRBJ2-7
CDR3aa: CASSGSGGSYEQYF
CDR3nt: TGTGCCAGCAGTGGATCGGGTGGCTCCTACGAGCAGTACTTC

d_gene: -
abundance: few
v_gene: TRBV2
j_gene: TRBJ1-2
CDR3aa: CASTSRGGPINYGYTF
CDR3nt: TGTGCCAGCACTTCAAGGGGAGGTCCTATTAACTATGGCTACACCTTC

d_gene: TRBD1
abundance: -
v_gene: TRBV28
j_gene: TRBJ1-2
CDR3aa: CASNRGYGYTF
CDR3nt: TGTGCCAGCAACAGGGGCTATGGCTACACCTTC

d_gene: -
abundance: -
v_gene: TRBV6-5
j_gene: TRBJ2-7
CDR3aa: CASRTGLDWYEQYF
CDR3nt: TGTGCCAGCAGAACGGGACTCGACTGGTACGAGCAGTACTTC

d_gene: -
abundance: once
v_gene: TRBV2
j_gene: TRBJ2-7
CDR3aa: CASSESNTIYEQYF
CDR3nt: TGTGCCAGCAGTGAATCTAACACTATCTACGAGCAGTACTTC

d_gene: -
abundance: few
v_gene: TRBV7-9
j_gene: TRBJ1-2
CDR3aa: CASSLRGGDYGYTF
CDR3nt: TGTGCCAGCAGCCTCCGGGGGGGTGACTATGGCTACACCTTC

d_gene: -
abundance: few
v_gene: TRBV21-1
j_gene: TRBJ1-3
CDR3aa: CASSKVPRVRNTIYF
CDR3nt: TGTGCCAGCAGCAAAGTACCCAGGGTGAGAAACACCATATATTTT

d_gene: TRBD2
abundance: -
v_gene: TRBV10-3
j_gene: TRBJ2-7
CDR3aa: CATASSGRASYEQYF
CDR3nt: TGTGCCACCGCCTCTAGCGGGAGGGCCTCCTACGAGCAGTACTTC

d_gene: TRBD1
abundance: -
v_gene: TRBV30
j_gene: TRBJ1-4
CDR3aa: CAWSGGQGPNEKLFF
CDR3nt: TGTGCCTGGAGTGGAGGACAGGGCCCTAATGAAAAACTGTTTTTT

d_gene: TRBD2
abundance: -
v_gene: TRBV11-1
j_gene: TRBJ2-1
CDR3aa: CASSYSAGVSYNEQFF
CDR3nt: TGTGCCAGCAGCTATTCAGCGGGAGTGTCCTACAATGAGCAGTTCTTC

d_gene: -
abundance: -
v_gene: TRBV5-1
j_gene: TRBJ2-5
CDR3aa: CASSLLSETQYF
CDR3nt: TGCGCCAGCAGCTTGCTCTCAGAGACCCAGTACTTC

d_gene: -
abundance: -
v_gene: TRBV2
j_gene: TRBJ2-5
CDR3aa: CASNADSGEETQYF
CDR3nt: TGTGCCAGCAATGCGGACAGCGGAGAAGAGACCCAGTACTTC

d_gene: TRBD2
abundance: few
v_gene: TRBV2
j_gene: TRBJ2-3
CDR3aa: CASSEGWTSGSTDTQYF
CDR3nt: TGTGCCAGCAGTGAAGGTTGGACTAGCGGGAGCACAGATACGCAGTATTTT

d_gene: -
abundance: -
v_gene: TRBV7-9
j_gene: TRBJ2-7
CDR3aa: CASRAGTYEQYF
CDR3nt: TGTGCCAGCAGGGCCGGGACCTACGAGCAGTACTTC

d_gene: -
abundance: once
v_gene: TRBV29-1
j_gene: TRBJ2-2
CDR3aa: CSVVQLNTGELFF
CDR3nt: TGCAGCGTTGTACAGCTGAACACCGGGGAGCTGTTTTTT

d_gene: -
abundance: -
v_gene: TRBV18
j_gene: TRBJ2-1
CDR3aa: CASSPPKGNNEQFF
CDR3nt: TGTGCCAGCTCACCACCTAAGGGGAACAATGAGCAGTTCTTC

d_gene: -
abundance: once
v_gene: TRBV7-8
j_gene: TRBJ2-5
CDR3aa: CASSPARGSATQYF
CDR3nt: TGTGCCAGCAGCCCCGCCCGGGGTTCGGCGACCCAGTACTTC

d_gene: -
abundance: -
v_gene: TRBV30
j_gene: TRBJ1-4
CDR3aa: CAWSVRAGLVEKLFF
CDR3nt: TGTGCCTGGAGTGTAAGAGCAGGGCTGGTTGAAAAACTGTTTTTT

d_gene: TRBD2
abundance: few
v_gene: TRBV5-1
j_gene: TRBJ2-7
CDR3aa: CASSLTSSGSSSYEQYF
CDR3nt: TGCGCCAGCAGCTTGACGAGTAGCGGGTCGAGCTCCTACGAGCAGTACTTC

d_gene: -
abundance: once
v_gene: TRBV5-1
j_gene: TRBJ1-5
CDR3aa: CASSLRGGDQPQHF
CDR3nt: TGCGCCAGCAGCTTGAGGGGAGGCGATCAGCCCCAGCATTTT

d_gene: TRBD2
abundance: -
v_gene: TRBV4-2
j_gene: TRBJ2-7
CDR3aa: CASSQDGTSGSYEQYF
CDR3nt: TGTGCCAGCAGCCAAGATGGGACTAGCGGGAGCTACGAGCAGTACTTC

d_gene: TRBD1
abundance: once
v_gene: TRBV15
j_gene: TRBJ1-5
CDR3aa: CATSGQGAVHQPQHF
CDR3nt: TGTGCCACCAGCGGACAGGGGGCAGTCCATCAGCCCCAGCATTTT

d_gene: TRBD2
abundance: -
v_gene: TRBV7-9
j_gene: TRBJ2-1
CDR3aa: CASSSWGGRASYNEQFF
CDR3nt: TGTGCCAGCAGCTCATGGGGCGGGAGGGCCTCCTACAATGAGCAGTTCTTC